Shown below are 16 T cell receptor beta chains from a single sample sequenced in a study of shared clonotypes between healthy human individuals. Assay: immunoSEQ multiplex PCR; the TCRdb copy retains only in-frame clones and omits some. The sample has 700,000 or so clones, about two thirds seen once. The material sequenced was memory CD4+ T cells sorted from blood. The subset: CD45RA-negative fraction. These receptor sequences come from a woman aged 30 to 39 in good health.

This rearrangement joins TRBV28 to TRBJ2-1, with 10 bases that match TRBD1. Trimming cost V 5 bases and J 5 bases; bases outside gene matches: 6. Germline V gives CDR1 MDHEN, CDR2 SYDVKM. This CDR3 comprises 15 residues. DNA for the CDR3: TGTGCCAGCAGTATCTCCGGGACAGGGGACAATGAGCAGTTCTTC. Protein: CASSISGTGDNEQFF.

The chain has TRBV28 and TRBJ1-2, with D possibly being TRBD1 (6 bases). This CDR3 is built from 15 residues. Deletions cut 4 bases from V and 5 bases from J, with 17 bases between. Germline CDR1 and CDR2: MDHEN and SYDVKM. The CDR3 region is CASSSALTGFYGYTF. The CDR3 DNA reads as TGTGCCAGCAGTTCGGCCCTTACAGGGTTTTATGGCTACACCTTC.

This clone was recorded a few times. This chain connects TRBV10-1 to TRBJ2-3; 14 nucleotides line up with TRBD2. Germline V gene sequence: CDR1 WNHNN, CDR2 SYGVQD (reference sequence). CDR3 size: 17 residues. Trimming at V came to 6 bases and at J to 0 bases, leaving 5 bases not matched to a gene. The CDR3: CASSYGLAGGSTDTQYF. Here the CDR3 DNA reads TGCGCCAGCAGCTACGGACTAGCGGGAGGTAGCACAGATACGCAGTATTTT.

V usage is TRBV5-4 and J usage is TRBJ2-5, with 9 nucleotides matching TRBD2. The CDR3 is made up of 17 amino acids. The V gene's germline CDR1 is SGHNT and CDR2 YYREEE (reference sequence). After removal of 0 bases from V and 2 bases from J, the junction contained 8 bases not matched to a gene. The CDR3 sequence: CASSLGVRAGGQETQYF. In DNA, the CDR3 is TGTGCCAGCAGCTTGGGGGTCAGGGCGGGAGGGCAAGAGACCCAGTACTTC.

CDR3 DNA sequence: TGTGCCAGCAGCCCCCATGGGGGGCGTAACTATGGCTACACCTTC. Amino acids: CASSPHGGRNYGYTF. The chain has TRBV7-2 and TRBJ1-2, with a weak D call TRBD1 (6 bases). There are 15 residues in the CDR3. Looked up from germline, CDR1 is SGHTA and CDR2 is FQGNSA. Trimming took off 5 bases at V and 1 base at J, with 14 bases between the two ends.

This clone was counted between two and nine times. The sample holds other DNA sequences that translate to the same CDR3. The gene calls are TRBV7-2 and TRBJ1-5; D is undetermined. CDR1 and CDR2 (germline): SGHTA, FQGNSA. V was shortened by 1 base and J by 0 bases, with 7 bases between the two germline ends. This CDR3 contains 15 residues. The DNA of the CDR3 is TGTGCCAGCAGCTTAGTTGTCGGTAGCAATCAGCCCCAGCATTTT. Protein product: CASSLVVGSNQPQHF.

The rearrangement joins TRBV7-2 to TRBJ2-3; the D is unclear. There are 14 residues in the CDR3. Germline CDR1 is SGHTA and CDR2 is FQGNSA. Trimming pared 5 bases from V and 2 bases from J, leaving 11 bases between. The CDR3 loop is CASSVYLTTDTQYF. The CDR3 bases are TGTGCCAGCAGCGTGTACCTTACCACAGATACGCAGTATTTT.

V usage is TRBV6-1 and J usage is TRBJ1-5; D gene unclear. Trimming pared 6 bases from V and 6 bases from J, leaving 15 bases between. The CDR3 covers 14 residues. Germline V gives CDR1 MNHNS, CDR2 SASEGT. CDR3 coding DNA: TGTGCCAGCAGCAGAAACACCAACGGTCAGCCCCAGCATTTT. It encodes CASSRNTNGQPQHF.

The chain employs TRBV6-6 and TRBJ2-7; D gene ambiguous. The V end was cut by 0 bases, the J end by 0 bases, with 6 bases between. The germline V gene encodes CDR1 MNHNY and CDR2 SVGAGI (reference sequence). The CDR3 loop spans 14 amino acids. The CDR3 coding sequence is TGTGCCAGCAGTTACTCAGACTCCTCCTACGAGCAGTACTTC. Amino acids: CASSYSDSSYEQYF.

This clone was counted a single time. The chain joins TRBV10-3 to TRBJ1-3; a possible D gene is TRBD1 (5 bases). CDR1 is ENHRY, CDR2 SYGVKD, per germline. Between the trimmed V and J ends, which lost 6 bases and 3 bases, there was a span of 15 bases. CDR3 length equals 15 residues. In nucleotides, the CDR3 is TGTGCCATCAGCTCCGACGCCGGGGGTGGAAACACCATATATTTT. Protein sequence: CAISSDAGGGNTIYF.

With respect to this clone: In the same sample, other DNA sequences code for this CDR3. The chain's CDR3 is CSANPGNEQFF. In DNA form, the CDR3 reads TGCAGTGCAAACCCAGGGAATGAGCAGTTCTTC. V usage is TRBV20-1 and J usage is TRBJ2-1; D might be TRBD1 (5 bases). The CDR3 is made up of 11 amino acids. V dropped 6 bases and J dropped 7 bases, with 10 bases sitting between them. Germline V gives CDR1 DFQATT, CDR2 SNEGSKA (reference sequence).

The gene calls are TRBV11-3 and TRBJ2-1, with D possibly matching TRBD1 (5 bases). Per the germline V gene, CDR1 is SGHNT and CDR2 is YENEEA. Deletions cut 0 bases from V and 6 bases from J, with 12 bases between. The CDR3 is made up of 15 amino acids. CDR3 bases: TGTGCCAGCAGCTTAGATTCAGGGTTCGGCAATGAGCAGTTCTTC. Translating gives CASSLDSGFGNEQFF. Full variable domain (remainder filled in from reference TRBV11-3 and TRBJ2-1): EAGVVQSPRYKIIEKKQPVAFWCNPISGHNTLYWYLQNLGQGPELLIRYENEEAVDDSQLPKDRFSAERLKGVDSTLKIQPAELGDSAVYLCASSLDSGFGNEQFFGPGTRLTVL.

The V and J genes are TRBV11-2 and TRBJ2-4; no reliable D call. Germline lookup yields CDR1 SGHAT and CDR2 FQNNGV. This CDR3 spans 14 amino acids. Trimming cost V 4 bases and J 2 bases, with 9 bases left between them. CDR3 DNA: TGTGCCAGCAGCTCTCGACTGTCCAAAAACATTCAGTACTTC. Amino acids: CASSSRLSKNIQYF.

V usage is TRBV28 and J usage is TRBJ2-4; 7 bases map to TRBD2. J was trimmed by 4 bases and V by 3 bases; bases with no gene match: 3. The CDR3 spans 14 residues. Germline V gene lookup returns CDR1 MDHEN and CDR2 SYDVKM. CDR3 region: CASSFLAGKNIQYF. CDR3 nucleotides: TGTGCCAGCAGTTTCTTAGCGGGTAAAAACATTCAGTACTTC. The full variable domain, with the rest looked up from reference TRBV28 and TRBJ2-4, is DVKVTQSSRYLVKRTGEKVFLECVQDMDHENMFWYRQDPGLGLRLIYFSYDVKMKEKGDIPEGYSVSREKKERFSLILESASTNQTSMYLCASSFLAGKNIQYFGAGTRLSVL.

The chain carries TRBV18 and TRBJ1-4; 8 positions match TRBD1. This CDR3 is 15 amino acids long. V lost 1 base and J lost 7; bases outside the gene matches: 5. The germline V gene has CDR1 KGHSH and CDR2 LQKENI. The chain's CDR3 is CASSPQVDRAEKLFF. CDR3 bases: TGTGCCAGCTCACCACAAGTGGACAGGGCTGAAAAACTGTTTTTT.

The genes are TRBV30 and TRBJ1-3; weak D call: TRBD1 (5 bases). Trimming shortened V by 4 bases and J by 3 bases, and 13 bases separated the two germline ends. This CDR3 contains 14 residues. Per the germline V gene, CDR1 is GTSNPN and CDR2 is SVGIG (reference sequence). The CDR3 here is CAWTEGLGGNTIYF. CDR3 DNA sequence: TGTGCCTGGACCGAGGGGCTTGGTGGAAACACCATATATTTT.